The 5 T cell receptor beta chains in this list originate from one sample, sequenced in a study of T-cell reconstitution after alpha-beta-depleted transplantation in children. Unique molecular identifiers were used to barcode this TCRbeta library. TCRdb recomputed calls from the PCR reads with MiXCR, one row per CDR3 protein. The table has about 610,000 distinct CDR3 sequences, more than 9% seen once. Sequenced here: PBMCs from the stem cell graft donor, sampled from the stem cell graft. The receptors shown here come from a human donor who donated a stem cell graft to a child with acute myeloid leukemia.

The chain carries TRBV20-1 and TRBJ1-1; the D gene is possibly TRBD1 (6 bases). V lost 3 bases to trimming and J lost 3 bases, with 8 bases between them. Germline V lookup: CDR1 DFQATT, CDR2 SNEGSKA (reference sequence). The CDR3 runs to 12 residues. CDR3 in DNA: TGCAGTGCTAGTCCAGGGGACACTGAAGCTTTCTTT. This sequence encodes CSASPGDTEAFF.

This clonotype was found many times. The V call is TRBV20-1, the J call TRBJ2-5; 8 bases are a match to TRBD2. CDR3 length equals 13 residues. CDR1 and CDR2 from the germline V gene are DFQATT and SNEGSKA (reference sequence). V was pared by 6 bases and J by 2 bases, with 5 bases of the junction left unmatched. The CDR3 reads CSASTSGQETQYF. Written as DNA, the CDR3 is TGCAGTGCCAGCACTAGCGGACAAGAGACCCAGTACTTC.

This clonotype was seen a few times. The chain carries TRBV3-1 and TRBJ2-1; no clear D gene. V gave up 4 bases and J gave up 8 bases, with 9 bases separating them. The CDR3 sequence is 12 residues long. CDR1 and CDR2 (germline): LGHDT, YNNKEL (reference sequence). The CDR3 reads CASSPSRYEQFF. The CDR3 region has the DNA TGTGCCAGCAGCCCCTCCCGGTATGAGCAGTTCTTC.

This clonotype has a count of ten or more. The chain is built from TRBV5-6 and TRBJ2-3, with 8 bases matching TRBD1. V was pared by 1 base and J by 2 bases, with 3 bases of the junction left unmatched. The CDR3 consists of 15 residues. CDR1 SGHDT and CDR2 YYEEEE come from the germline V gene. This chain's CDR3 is CASSLSGQDTDTQYF. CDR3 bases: TGTGCCAGCAGCTTGTCGGGACAGGACACAGATACGCAGTATTTT.

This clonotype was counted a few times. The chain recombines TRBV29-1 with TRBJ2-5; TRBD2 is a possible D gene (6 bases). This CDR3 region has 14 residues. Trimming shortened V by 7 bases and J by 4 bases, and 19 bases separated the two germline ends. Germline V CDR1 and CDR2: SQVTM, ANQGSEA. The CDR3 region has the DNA TGCAGCGCCGGGGGAGCGGAAGACCGAGAGACCCAGTACTTC. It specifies CSAGGAEDRETQYF.